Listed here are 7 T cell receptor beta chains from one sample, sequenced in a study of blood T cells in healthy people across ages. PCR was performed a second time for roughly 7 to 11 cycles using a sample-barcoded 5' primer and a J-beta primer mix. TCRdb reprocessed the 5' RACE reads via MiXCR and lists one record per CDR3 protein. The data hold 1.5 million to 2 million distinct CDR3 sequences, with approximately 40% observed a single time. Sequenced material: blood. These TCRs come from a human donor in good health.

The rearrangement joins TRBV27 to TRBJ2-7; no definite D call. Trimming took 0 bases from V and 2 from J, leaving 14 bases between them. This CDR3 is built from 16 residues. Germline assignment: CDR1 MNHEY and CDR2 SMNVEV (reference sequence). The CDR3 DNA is TGTGCCAGCAGTTTATCAGGCCTCGTGGTTGCCTACGAGCAGTACTTC. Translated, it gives CASSLSGLVVAYEQYF.

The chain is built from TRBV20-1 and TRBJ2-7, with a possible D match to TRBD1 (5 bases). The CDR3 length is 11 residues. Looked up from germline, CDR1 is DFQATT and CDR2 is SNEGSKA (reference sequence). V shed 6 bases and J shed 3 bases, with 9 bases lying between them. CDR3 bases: TGCAGTGCCTCCAGGGACTACGAGCAGTACTTC. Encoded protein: CSASRDYEQYF.

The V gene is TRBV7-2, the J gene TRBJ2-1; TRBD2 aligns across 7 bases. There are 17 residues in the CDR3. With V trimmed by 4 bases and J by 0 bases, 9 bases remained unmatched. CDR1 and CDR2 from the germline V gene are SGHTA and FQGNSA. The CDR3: CASSSLASSGSYNEQFF. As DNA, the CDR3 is TGTGCCAGCAGCTCACTAGCGAGCTCAGGCTCCTACAATGAGCAGTTCTTC.

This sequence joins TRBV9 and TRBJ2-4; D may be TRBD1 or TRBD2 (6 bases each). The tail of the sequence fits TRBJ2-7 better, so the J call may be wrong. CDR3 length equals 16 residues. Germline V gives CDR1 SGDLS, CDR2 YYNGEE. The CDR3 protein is CASSPGGAGQTYEQYF. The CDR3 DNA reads TGTGCCAGCAGCCCGGGTGGGGCGGGACAAACCTACGAGCAGTACTTC.

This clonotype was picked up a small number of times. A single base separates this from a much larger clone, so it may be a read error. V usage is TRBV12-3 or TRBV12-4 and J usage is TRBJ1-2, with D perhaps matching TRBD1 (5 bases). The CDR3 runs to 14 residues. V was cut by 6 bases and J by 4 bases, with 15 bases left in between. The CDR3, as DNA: TGTGCCAGCAGGGGCGCTCAGGGAATCTATGGCTACACCTTC. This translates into CASRGAQGIYGYTF.

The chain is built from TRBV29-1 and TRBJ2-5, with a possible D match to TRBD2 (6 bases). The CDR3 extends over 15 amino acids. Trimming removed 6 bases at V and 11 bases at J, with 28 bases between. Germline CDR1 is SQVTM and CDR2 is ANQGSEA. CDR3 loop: CSVGGPATSYNEQYF. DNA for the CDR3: TGCAGCGTGGGGGGACCAGCGACCTCCTACAATGAGCAGTACTTC.

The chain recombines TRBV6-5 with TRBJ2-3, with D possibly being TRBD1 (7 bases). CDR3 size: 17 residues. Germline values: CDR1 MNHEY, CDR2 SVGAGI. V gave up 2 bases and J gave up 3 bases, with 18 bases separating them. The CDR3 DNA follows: TGTGCCAGCAGTTACATTTGGCAGGGGGGCAGGACAGATACGCAGTATTTT. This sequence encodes CASSYIWQGGRTDTQYF.